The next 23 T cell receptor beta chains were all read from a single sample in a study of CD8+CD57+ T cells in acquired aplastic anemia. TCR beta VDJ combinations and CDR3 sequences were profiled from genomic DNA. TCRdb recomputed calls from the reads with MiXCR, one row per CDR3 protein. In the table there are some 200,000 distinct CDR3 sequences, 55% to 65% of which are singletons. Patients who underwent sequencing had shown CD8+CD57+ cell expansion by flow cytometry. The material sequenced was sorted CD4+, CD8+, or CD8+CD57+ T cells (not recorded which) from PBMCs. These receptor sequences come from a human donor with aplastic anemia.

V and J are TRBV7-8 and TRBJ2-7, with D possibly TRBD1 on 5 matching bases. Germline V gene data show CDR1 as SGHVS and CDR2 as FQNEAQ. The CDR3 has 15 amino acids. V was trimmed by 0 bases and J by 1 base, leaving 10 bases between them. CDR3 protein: CASSLARGLSYEQYF. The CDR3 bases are TGTGCCAGCAGCTTAGCAAGGGGATTGTCCTACGAGCAGTACTTC. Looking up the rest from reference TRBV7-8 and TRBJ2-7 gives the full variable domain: GAGVSQSPRYKVAKRGQDVALRCDPISGHVSLFWYQQALGQGPEFLTYFQNEAQLDKSGLPSDRFFAERPEGSVSTLKIQRTQQEDSAVYLCASSLARGLSYEQYFGPGTRLTVT.

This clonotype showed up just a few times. CDR3 DNA sequence: TGCAGCGTTGGACAGTCCCAAGGCAATGAGCAGTTCTTC. Translating gives CSVGQSQGNEQFF. The J gene is TRBJ2-1, the V gene TRBV29-1, with D perhaps TRBD1 (5 bases). The CDR3 length is 13 residues. V dropped 4 bases and J dropped 6 bases, with 13 bases sitting between them. Germline V CDR1 and CDR2: SQVTM, ANQGSEA.

The CDR3 bases are TGTGCCAGCAGGCCTACAGGGGGTCCCTACGAGCAGTACTTC. As protein: CASRPTGGPYEQYF. The chain employs TRBV7-9 and TRBJ2-7; the match to TRBD1 covers 8 bases. This CDR3 is built from 14 residues. After removal of 6 bases from V and 2 bases from J, the junction contained 6 bases not matched to a gene. The germline CDR1 and CDR2 sequences are SEHNR and FQNEAQ (reference sequence).

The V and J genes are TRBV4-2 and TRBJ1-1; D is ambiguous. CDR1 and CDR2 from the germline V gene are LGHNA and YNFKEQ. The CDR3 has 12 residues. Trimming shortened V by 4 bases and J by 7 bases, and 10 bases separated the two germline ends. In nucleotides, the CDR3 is TGTGCCAGCAGCCTAGGACGGGGTGAAGCTTTCTTT. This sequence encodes CASSLGRGEAFF.

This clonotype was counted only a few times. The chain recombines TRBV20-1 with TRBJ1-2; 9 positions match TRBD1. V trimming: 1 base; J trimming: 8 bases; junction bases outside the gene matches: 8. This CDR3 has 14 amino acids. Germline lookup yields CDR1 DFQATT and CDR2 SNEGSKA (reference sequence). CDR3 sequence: CSARGGQGRGGYTF. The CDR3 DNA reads TGCAGTGCTAGAGGGGGACAGGGACGGGGCGGCTACACCTTC.

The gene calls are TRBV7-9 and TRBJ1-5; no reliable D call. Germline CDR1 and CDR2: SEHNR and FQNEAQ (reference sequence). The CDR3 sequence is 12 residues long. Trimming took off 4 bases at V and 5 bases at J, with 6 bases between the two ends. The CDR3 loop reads CASSSYHQPQHF. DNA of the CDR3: TGTGCCAGCAGCTCGTACCATCAGCCCCAGCATTTT.

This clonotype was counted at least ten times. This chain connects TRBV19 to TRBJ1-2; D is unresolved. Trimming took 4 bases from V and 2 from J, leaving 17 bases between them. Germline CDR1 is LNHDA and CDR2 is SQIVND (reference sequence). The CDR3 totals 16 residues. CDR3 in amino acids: CASSTTQKKINYGYTF. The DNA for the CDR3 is TGTGCCAGTAGTACCACACAAAAAAAGATAAACTATGGCTACACCTTC.

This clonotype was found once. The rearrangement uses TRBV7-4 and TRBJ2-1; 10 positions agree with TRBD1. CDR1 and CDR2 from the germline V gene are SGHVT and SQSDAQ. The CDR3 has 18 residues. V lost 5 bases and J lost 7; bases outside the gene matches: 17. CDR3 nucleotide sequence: TGTGCCAGCAGCCAAAACACGGGGTCGGGACAGGGGTTGAATGAGCAGTTCTTC. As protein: CASSQNTGSGQGLNEQFF.

The CDR3 protein is CASSRGGQGLETQYF. CDR3 in DNA: TGTGCCAGCAGTCGGGGGGGACAGGGGTTGGAGACCCAGTACTTC. The chain recombines TRBV14 with TRBJ2-5; 10 bases match TRBD1. Trimming took 6 bases from V and 5 from J; bases not matched to a gene: 9. CDR3 length: 15 amino acids. The V gene's germline CDR1 is SGHDN and CDR2 FVKESK.

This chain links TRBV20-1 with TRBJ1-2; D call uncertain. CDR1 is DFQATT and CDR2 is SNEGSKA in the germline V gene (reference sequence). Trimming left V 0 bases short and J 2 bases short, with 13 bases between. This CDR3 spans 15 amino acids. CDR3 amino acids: CSARDLGNPNYGYTF. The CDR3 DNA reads TGCAGTGCTAGAGATCTAGGGAATCCGAACTATGGCTACACCTTC.

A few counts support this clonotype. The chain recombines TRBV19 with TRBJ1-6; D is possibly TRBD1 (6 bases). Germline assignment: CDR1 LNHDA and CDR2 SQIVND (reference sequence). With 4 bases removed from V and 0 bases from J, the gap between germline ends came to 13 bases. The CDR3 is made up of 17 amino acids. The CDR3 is CASSRGQLSSYNSPLHF. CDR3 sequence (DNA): TGTGCCAGTAGTAGAGGACAGCTGAGCTCCTATAATTCACCCCTCCACTTT.

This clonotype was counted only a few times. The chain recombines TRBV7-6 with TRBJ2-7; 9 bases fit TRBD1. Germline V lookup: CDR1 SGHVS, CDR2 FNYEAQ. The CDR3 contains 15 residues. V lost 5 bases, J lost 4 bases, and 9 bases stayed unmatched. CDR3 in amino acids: CASSEGGQGIYEQYF. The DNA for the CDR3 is TGTGCCAGCAGCGAGGGCGGACAGGGGATATACGAGCAGTACTTC.

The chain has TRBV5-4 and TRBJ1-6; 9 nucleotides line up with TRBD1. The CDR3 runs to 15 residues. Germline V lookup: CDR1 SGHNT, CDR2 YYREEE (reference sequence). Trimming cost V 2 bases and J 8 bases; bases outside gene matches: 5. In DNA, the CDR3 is TGTGCCAGCAGCTTATACAGGGGGCAGGATTCACCCCTCCACTTT. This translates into CASSLYRGQDSPLHF. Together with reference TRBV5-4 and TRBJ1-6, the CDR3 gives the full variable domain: ETGVTQSPTHLIKTRGQQVTLRCSSQSGHNTVSWYQQALGQGPQFIFQYYREEENGRGNFPPRFSGLQFPNYSSELNVNALELDDSALYLCASSLYRGQDSPLHFGNGTRLTVT.

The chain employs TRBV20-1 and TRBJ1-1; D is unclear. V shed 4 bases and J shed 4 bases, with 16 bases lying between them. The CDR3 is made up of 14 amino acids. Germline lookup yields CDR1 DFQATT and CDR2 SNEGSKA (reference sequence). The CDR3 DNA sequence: TGCAGTGCTAACGATCCAAGTCTTAGCACTGAAGCTTTCTTT. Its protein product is CSANDPSLSTEAFF.

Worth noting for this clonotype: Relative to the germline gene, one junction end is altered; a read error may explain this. The CDR3 DNA reads TGCAGTCCTAGGGGGAACTCCGATACGCAGTATTTT. Protein sequence: CSPRGNSDTQYF. This chain uses TRBV20-1 with TRBJ2-3; D possibly corresponds to TRBD1 (6 bases). This CDR3 spans 12 amino acids. Per the germline V gene, CDR1 is DFQATT and CDR2 is SNEGSKA (reference sequence).

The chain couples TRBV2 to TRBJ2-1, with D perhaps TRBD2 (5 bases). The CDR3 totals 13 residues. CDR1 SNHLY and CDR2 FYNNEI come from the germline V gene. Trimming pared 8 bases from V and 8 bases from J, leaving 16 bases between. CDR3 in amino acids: CASGVGSEYEQFF. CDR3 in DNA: TGTGCCAGCGGAGTGGGTAGCGAATATGAGCAGTTCTTC.

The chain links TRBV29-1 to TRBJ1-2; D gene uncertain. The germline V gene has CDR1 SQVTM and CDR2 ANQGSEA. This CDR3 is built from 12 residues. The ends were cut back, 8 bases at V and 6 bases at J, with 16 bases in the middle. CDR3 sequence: CSIGFGPNGYTF. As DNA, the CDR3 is TGCAGCATTGGGTTTGGCCCGAATGGCTACACCTTC.

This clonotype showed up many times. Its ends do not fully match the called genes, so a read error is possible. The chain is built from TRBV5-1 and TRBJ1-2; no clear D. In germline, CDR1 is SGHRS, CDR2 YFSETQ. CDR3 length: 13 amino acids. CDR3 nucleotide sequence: TGTGCCAGCAGCCTGGACGGTTCCTATGGCTACACCTTC. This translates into CASSLDGSYGYTF.

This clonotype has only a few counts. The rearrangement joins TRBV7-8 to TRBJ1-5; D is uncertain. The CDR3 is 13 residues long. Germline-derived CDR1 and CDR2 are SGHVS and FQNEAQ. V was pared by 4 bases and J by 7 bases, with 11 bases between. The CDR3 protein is CASSSHLEQPQHF. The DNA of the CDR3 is TGTGCCAGCAGCTCCCATCTAGAGCAGCCCCAGCATTTT.

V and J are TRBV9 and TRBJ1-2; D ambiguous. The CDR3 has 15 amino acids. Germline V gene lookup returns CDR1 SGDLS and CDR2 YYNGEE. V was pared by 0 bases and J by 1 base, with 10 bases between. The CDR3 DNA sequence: TGTGCCAGCAGCGTAGCGGTTACCGGTAACTATGGCTACACCTTC. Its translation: CASSVAVTGNYGYTF.

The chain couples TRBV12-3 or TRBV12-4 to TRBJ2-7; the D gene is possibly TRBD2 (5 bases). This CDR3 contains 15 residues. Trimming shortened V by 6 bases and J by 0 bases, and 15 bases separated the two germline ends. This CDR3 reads CASSTGISGSYEQYF. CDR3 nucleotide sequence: TGTGCCAGCAGCACCGGGATCTCGGGCTCCTACGAGCAGTACTTC.

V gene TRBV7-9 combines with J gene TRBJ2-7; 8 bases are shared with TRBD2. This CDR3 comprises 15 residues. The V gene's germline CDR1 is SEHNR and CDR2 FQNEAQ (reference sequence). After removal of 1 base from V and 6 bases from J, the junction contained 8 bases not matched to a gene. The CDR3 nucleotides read TGTGCCAGCAGCTTAGGCGGGAGGTTAGTGGGCGAGCAGTACTTC. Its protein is CASSLGGRLVGEQYF.

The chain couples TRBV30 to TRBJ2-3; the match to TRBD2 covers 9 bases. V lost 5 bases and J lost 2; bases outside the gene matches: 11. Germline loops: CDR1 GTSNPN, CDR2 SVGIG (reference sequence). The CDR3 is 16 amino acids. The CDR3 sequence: CAWAGLGGGATDTQYF. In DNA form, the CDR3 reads TGTGCCTGGGCGGGATTAGGCGGGGGGGCCACAGATACGCAGTATTTT.